This T cell receptor beta chain was documented in a study of metastatic and nonmetastatic thyroid tumors. Overall study context: Samples came from malignant and benign thyroid patients, and repertoires were compared across blood and tumor or nodule tissue. Study-level points and caveats: It was reportedly found that TCR beta diversity was significantly higher in malignant thyroid tumors than in benign nodules, a difference seen in both blood and tumor samples.

The CDR3 is made up of 15 amino acids. V was pared by 2 bases and J by 3 bases, with 11 bases between. Germline V gene data show CDR1 as MDHEN and CDR2 as SYDVKM. Thyroid surgery took place with no prior treatment in any patient. This clone was counted ten times or more. Its specificity is not known. How the authors handled the data: Variation in CDR3 across clinicopathological groups served as the basis for constructing a distant-metastasis classifier in papillary thyroid cancer. TCRdb re-called the PCR reads via MiXCR. The V and J calls shown here were made by TCRdb, not taken from the authors' results. Counted here are some 41,000 clones, approximately 12% occurring once; the ten biggest clones make up more than 9%.

Sequences were obtained from blood. The V gene is TRBV28, the J gene TRBJ1-5; TRBD1 is a possible D gene (6 bases). The sequence derives from a female donor with papillary thyroid cancer or a benign thyroid nodule (not recorded which). Some clones in this sample may be carry-over from other donors' samples. Here the CDR3 DNA reads TGTGCCAGCAGTTTAACCGCAGGGGTCAATCAGCCCCAGCATTTT. Translated: CASSLTAGVNQPQHF.